Described below is a single TCR beta chain sequence and its context. These data come from a study of cytomegalovirus exposure and HLA in healthy donors. Every donor was a healthy person donating bone marrow. V was shortened by 1 base and J by 6 bases, with 22 bases between the two germline ends. The CDR3 length is 18 residues. The germline V gene encodes CDR1 MGHRA and CDR2 YSYEKL. PCR primers comprised 60 Vbeta and 13 Jbeta primers. The repertoire was sequenced with immunoSEQ multiplex PCR; TCRdb's copy has only in-frame clones and lacks some. The table lists over 150,000 clones, about 80% of them singletons.

The specimen was PBMCs. The genes are TRBV4-1 and TRBJ1-5; possibly TRBD1 for D (5 bases). The receptor comes from a woman in her 30s in good health and CMV-seronegative. The CDR3 sequence: CASSQGAKGRDWPQPQHF. DNA of the CDR3: TGCGCCAGCAGCCAAGGCGCGAAGGGGCGCGATTGGCCTCAGCCCCAGCATTTT.